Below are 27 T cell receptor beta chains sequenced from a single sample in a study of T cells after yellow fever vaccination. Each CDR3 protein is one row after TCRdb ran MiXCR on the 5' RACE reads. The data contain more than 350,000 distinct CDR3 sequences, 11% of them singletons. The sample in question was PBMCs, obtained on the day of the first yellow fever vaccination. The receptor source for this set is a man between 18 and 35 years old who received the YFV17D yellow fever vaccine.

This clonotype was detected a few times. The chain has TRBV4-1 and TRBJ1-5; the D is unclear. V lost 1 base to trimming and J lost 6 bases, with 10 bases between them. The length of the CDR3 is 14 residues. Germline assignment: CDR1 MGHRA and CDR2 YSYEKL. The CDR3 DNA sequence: TGCGCCAGCAGCCAAGGTGGAGGGCGTCAGCCCCAGCATTTT. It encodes CASSQGGGRQPQHF.

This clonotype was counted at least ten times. Written as DNA, the CDR3 is TGTGCCAGCTCACCTGGGCCCGCAGATACGCAGTATTTT. Protein sequence: CASSPGPADTQYF. The chain has TRBV18 and TRBJ2-3; D uncertain. This CDR3 has 13 amino acids. Germline CDR1 is KGHSH and CDR2 is LQKENI. The V end lost 3 bases, the J end lost 4 bases, and 8 bases lay between the germline ends.

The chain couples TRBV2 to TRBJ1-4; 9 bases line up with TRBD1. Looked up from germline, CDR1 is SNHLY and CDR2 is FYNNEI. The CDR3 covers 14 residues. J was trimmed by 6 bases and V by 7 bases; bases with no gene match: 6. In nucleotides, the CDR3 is TGTGCCAGCACGGGACAGGGTGGCTATGAAAAACTGTTTTTT. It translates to CASTGQGGYEKLFF.

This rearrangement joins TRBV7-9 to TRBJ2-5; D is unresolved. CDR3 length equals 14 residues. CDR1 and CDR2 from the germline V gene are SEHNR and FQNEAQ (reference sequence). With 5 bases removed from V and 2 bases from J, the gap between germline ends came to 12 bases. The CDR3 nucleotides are TGTGCCAGCAGCCCAACCCGGTTGCAAGAGACCCAGTACTTC. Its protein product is CASSPTRLQETQYF.

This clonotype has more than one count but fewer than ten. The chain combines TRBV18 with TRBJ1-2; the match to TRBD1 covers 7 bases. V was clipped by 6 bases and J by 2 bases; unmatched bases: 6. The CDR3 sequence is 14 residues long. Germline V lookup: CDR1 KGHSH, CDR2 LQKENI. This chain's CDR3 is CASSEGRGNYGYTF. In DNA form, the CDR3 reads TGTGCCAGCTCGGAAGGCAGGGGGAACTATGGCTACACCTTC.

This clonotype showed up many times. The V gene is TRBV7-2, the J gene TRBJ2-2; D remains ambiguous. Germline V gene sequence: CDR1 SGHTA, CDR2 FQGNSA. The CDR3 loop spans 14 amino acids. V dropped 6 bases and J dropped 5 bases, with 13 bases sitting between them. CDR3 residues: CASSYLYGTGELFF. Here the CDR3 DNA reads TGTGCCAGCAGTTATCTGTACGGGACCGGGGAGCTGTTTTTT.

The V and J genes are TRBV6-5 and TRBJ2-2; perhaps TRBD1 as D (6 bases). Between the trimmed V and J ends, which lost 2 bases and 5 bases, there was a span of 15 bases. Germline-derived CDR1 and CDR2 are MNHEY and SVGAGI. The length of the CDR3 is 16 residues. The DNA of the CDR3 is TGTGCCAGCAGTTACGCGACAGGAGGTCGAACCGGGGAGCTGTTTTTT. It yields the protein CASSYATGGRTGELFF.

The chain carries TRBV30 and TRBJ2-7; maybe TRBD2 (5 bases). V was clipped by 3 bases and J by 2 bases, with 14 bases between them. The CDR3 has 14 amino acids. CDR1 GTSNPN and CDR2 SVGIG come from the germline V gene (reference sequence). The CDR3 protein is CAWSLTAGPYEQYF. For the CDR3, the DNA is TGTGCCTGGAGCCTGACTGCGGGCCCCTACGAGCAGTACTTC. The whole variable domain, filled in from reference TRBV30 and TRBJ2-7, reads SQTIHQWPATLVQPVGSPLSLECTVEGTSNPNLYWYRQAAGRGLQLLFYSVGIGQISSEVPQNLSASRPQDRQFILSSKKLLLSDSGFYLCAWSLTAGPYEQYFGPGTRLTVT.

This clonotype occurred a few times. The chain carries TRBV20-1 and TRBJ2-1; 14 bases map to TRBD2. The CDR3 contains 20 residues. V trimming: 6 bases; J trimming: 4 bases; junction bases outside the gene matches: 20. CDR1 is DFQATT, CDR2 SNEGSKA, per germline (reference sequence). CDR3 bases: TGCAGTGCGAGGCAGGGGGCAACCTGGACTAGCGGGGGGTCGTACAATGAGCAGTTCTTC. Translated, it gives CSARQGATWTSGGSYNEQFF.

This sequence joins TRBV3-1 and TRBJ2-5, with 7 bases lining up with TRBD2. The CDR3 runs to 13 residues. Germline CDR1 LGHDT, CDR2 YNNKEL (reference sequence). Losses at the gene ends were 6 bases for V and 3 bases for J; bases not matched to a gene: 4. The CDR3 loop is CASRLLAEETQYF. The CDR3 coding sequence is TGTGCCAGCAGATTGCTAGCGGAAGAGACCCAGTACTTC.

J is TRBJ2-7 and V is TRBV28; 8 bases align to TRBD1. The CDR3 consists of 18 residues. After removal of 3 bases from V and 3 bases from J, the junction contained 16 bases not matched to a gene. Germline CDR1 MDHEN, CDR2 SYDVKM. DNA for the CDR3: TGTGCCAGCAGTTTGGGTGGGGGGACAGGCGGCACCCTCTACGAGCAGTACGTC. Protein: CASSLGGGTGGTLYEQYV.

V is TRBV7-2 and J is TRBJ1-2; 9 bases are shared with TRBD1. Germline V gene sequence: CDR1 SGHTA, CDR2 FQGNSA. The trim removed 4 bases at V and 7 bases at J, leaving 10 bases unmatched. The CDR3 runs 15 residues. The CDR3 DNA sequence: TGTGCCAGCAGCTCACCGGGACAGGGTTTAACTGGCTACACCTTC. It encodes CASSSPGQGLTGYTF. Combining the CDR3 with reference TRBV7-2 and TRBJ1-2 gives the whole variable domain GAGVSQSPSNKVTEKGKDVELRCDPISGHTALYWYRQSLGQGLEFLIYFQGNSAPDKSGLPSDRFSAERTGGSVSTLTIQRTQQEDSAVYLCASSSPGQGLTGYTFGSGTRLTVV.

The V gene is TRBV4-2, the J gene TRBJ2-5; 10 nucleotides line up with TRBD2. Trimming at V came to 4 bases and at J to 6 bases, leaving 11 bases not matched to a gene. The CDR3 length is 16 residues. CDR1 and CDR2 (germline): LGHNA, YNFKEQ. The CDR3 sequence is CASSPTLAGGRQTQYF. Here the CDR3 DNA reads TGTGCCAGCAGCCCAACATTAGCGGGGGGTAGGCAGACCCAGTACTTC.

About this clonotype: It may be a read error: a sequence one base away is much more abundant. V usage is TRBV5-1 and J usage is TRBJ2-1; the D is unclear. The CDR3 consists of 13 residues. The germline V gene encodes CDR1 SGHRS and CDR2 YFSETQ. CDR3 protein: CASTASSYYEQFF. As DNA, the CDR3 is TGCGCCAGTACAGCGAGCTCCTACTATGAGCAGTTCTTC.

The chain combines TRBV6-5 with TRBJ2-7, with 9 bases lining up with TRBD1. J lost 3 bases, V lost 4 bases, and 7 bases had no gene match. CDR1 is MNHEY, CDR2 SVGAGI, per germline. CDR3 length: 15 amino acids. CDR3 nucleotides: TGTGCCAGCAGTTCGACAGGGGGGATAAGCTACGAGCAGTACTTC. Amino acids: CASSSTGGISYEQYF.

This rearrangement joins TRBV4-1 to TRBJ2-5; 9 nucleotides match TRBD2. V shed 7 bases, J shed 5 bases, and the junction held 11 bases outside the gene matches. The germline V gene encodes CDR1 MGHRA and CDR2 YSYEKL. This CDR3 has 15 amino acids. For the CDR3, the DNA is TGCGCCAGCATGAAGGGGGCTAGCGGGGTGGAGACCCAGTACTTC. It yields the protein CASMKGASGVETQYF.

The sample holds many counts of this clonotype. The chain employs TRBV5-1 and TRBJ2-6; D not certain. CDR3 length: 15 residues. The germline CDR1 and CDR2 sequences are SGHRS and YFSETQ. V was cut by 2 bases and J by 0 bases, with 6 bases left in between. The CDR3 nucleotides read TGCGCCAGCAGCTTAAGAGCCTCTGGGGCCAACGTCCTGACTTTC. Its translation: CASSLRASGANVLTF.

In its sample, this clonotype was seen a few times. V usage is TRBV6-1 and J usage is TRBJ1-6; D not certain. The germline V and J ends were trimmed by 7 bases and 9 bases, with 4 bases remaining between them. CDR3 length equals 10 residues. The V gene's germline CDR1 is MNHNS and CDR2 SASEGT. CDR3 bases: TGTGCCAGCAATAGTTCACCCCTCCACTTT. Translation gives CASNSSPLHF.

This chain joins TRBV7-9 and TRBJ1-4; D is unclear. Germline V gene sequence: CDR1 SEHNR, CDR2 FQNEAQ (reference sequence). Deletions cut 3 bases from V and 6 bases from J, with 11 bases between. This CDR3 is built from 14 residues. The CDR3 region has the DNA TGTGCCAGCAGCTTTAGTAGAGAAGATGAAAAACTGTTTTTT. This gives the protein CASSFSREDEKLFF.

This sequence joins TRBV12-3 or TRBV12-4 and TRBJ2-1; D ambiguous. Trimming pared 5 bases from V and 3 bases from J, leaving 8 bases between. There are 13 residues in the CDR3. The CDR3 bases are TGTGCCAGCAGTCCCAACGGCTACAATGAGCAGTTCTTC. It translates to CASSPNGYNEQFF.

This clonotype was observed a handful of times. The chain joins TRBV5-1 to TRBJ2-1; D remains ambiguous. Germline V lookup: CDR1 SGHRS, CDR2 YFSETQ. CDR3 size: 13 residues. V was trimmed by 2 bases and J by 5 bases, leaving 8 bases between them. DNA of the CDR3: TGCGCCAGCAGCTTAATCAGGAACAATGAGCAGTTCTTC. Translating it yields CASSLIRNNEQFF.

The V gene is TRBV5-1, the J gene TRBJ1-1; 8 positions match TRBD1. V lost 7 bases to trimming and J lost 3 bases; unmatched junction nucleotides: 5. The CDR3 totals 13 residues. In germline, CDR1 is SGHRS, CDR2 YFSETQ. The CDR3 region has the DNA TGCGCCAGCCGGGACAGGAGGGACACTGAAGCTTTCTTT. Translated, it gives CASRDRRDTEAFF. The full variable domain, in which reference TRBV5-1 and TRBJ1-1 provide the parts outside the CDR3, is KAGVTQTPRYLIKTRGQQVTLSCSPISGHRSVSWYQQTPGQGLQFLFEYFSETQRNKGNFPGRFSGRQFSNSRSEMNVSTLELGDSALYLCASRDRRDTEAFFGQGTRLTVV.

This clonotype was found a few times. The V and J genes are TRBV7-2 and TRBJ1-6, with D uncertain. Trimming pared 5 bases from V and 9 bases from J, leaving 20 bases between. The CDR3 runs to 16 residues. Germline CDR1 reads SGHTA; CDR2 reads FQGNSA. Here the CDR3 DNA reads TGTGCCAGCAGCCGAAACATGGACGGCGCAGGTTCACCCCTCCACTTT. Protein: CASSRNMDGAGSPLHF.

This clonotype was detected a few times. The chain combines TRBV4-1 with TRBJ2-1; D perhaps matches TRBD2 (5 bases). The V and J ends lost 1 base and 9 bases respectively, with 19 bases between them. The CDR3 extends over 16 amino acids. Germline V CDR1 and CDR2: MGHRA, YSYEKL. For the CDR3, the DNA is TGCGCCAGCAGCCAAGCCGAGGCACAAGCGGATGGTGAGCAGTTCTTC. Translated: CASSQAEAQADGEQFF.

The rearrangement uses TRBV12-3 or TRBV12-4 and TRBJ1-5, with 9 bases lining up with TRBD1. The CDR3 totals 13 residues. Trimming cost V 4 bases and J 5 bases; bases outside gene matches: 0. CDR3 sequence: CASSWDRDQPQHF. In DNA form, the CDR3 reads TGTGCCAGCAGTTGGGACAGGGATCAGCCCCAGCATTTT.

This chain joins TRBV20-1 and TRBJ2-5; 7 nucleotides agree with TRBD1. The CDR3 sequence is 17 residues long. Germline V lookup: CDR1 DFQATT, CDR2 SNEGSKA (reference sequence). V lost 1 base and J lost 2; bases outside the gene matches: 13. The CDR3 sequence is CSARGSAMGTVQETQYF. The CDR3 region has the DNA TGCAGTGCTAGAGGTTCGGCTATGGGGACAGTACAAGAGACCCAGTACTTC.

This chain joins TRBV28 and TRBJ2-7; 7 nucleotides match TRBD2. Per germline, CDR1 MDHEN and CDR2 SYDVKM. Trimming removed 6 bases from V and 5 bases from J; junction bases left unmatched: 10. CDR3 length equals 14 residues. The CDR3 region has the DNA TGTGCCAGCAGCCCTGGGGGGGTTCTACACGAGCAGTACGTC. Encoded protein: CASSPGGVLHEQYV.